The clone carrying this T cell receptor (beta chain) has a count of ten or more. The antigen remains undetermined. CDR3 length equals 12 residues. V shed 10 bases and J shed 1 base, with 11 bases lying between them. Germline CDR1 reads MDHEN; CDR2 reads SYDVKM. These data originate in a study of human T cells and chemical hapten exposure. Across the study: DPC 0.01% went on the upper back by patch test, with reading at 6 days. Study-wide findings and caveats: Significantly greater numbers of large CDR3 similarity clusters came from expanded TCRs than from controls.

MiXCR, applied by TCRdb to the RACE reads, yields one record per CDR3 protein. The sample holds tens of thousands of distinct CDR3 sequences; 6% to 9.5% are singletons and the top ten take roughly 1.3%. Time point given: pre-sensitization, week 0. Stated treatment: therapeutic diphenylcyclopropenone sensitization with weekly scalp DPC. Every donor had alopecia and was 18 to 70 years old; all were suitable for DPC. Researchers extracted total RNA from unfractionated whole blood. This specimen consisted of whole blood, obtained in connection with sensitization to the hapten diphenylcyclopropenone (DPC). The chain recombines TRBV28 with TRBJ2-7; D gene uncertain. This receptor was identified in a woman aged 45-65 years with alopecia areata. Some clones in this sample may be carry-over from other donors' samples. The CDR3 sequence is CATSGRSYEQYF. As DNA, the CDR3 is TGTGCCACCTCGGGCAGATCCTACGAGCAGTACTTC.